A selection of T cell receptor beta chains follows, all from one sample in a study of blood T cell repertoires in COVID-19. Clones were sequenced by immunoSEQ multiplex PCR, and TCRdb holds only the in-frame ones, with some missing. Altogether roughly 190,000 clones are present, about 85% being singletons, with the ten largest covering roughly 15%. The specimen sequenced was peripheral blood. Source of these receptors: a woman between 65 and 79 years old with COVID-19, enrolled during active disease. The CDR3 runs from the conserved cysteine through the conserved F or W. The order of the fields is D gene, clone size, V gene, J gene, CDR3 DNA, CDR3 protein. A D gene is named only where the DNA matches it firmly. Size tells how often a clone was seen (once, few, many) or the class of an expanded clone, and some rows leave it out.

D gene: TRBD2; clone size: -; V gene: TRBV5-8; J gene: TRBJ2-6; CDR3 DNA: TGTGCCAGCATCGATTACTTAGCGGGAGGCTCCTCTGGGGCCAACGTCCTGACTTTC; CDR3 protein: CASIDYLAGGSSGANVLTF
D gene: -; clone size: once; V gene: TRBV20-1; J gene: TRBJ1-1; CDR3 DNA: TGCAGTGCTAGGCGACAGGATGAAGCTTTCTTT; CDR3 protein: CSARRQDEAFF
D gene: TRBD1; clone size: -; V gene: TRBV25-1; J gene: TRBJ1-4; CDR3 DNA: TGTGCCACCGCGGCGGGACAGGGGGCAGTTAATGAAAAACTGTTTTTT; CDR3 protein: CATAAGQGAVNEKLFF
D gene: TRBD1; clone size: -; V gene: TRBV19; J gene: TRBJ1-2; CDR3 DNA: TGTGCCAGTAGTTTTTGGACAGGGGGGAACTATGGCTACACCTTC; CDR3 protein: CASSFWTGGNYGYTF
D gene: TRBD2; clone size: -; V gene: TRBV4-1; J gene: TRBJ2-3; CDR3 DNA: TGCGCCAGCAGCCAGTCGGGGGGGGCTTTAACAGATACGCAGTATTTT; CDR3 protein: CASSQSGGALTDTQYF
D gene: -; clone size: -; V gene: TRBV6-5; J gene: TRBJ1-1; CDR3 DNA: TGTGCCAGCAGTTACGCGGGAGACACTGAAGCTTTCTTT; CDR3 protein: CASSYAGDTEAFF
D gene: TRBD1; clone size: -; V gene: TRBV6-5; J gene: TRBJ2-3; CDR3 DNA: TGTGCCAGCAGTTACGGACAGGGTTTAAGAAAGGATACGCAGTATTTT; CDR3 protein: CASSYGQGLRKDTQYF
D gene: -; clone size: -; V gene: TRBV28; J gene: TRBJ2-5; CDR3 DNA: TGTGCCACCAACCCCGCGAGTGAAGAGACCCAGTACTTC; CDR3 protein: CATNPASEETQYF
D gene: -; clone size: -; V gene: TRBV29-1; J gene: TRBJ2-2; CDR3 DNA: TGCAGCGGAGGGAGGAACACCGGGGAGCTGTTTTTT; CDR3 protein: CSGGRNTGELFF
D gene: -; clone size: few; V gene: TRBV27; J gene: TRBJ2-2; CDR3 DNA: TGTGCCAGCAGTTTAGGTACAGGGGGGGACACCGGGGAGCTGTTTTTT; CDR3 protein: CASSLGTGGDTGELFF
D gene: -; clone size: -; V gene: TRBV6-5; J gene: TRBJ1-2; CDR3 DNA: TGTGCCAGCAGTAGAAACAGGAACTATGGCTACACCTTC; CDR3 protein: CASSRNRNYGYTF
D gene: TRBD2; clone size: once; V gene: TRBV19; J gene: TRBJ2-1; CDR3 DNA: TGTGCCAGTAGTATTAGGACTAGCCTCTACAATGAGCAGTTCTTC; CDR3 protein: CASSIRTSLYNEQFF
D gene: -; clone size: -; V gene: TRBV30; J gene: TRBJ1-6; CDR3 DNA: TGTGCCTGGAGTGTCGCGCAGGGGAATTCACCCCTCCACTTT; CDR3 protein: CAWSVAQGNSPLHF
D gene: TRBD1; clone size: -; V gene: TRBV2; J gene: TRBJ1-2; CDR3 DNA: TGTGCCAGCAGAGCACTGGCGGGACAGGGGGCGAAAGGCTACACCTTC; CDR3 protein: CASRALAGQGAKGYTF
D gene: TRBD2; clone size: -; V gene: TRBV2; J gene: TRBJ2-1; CDR3 DNA: TGTGCCAGCAGTTCCGGACTAGGAGGGGTCCCAGGCGATGAGCAGTTCTTC; CDR3 protein: CASSSGLGGVPGDEQFF
D gene: -; clone size: -; V gene: TRBV10-1; J gene: TRBJ2-1; CDR3 DNA: TGCGCCAGCAGTGACCCTACAGGGAGCTCCTACAATGAGCAGTTCTTC; CDR3 protein: CASSDPTGSSYNEQFF
D gene: -; clone size: -; V gene: TRBV5-4; J gene: TRBJ1-2; CDR3 DNA: TGTGCCAGCAGCGAAGCGGGTTATGGCTACACCTTC; CDR3 protein: CASSEAGYGYTF
D gene: -; clone size: -; V gene: TRBV6-5; J gene: TRBJ1-1; CDR3 DNA: TGTGCCAGCGTTGAGGGCTGGGGTAGTGAAGCTTTCTTT; CDR3 protein: CASVEGWGSEAFF
D gene: -; clone size: -; V gene: TRBV24-1; J gene: TRBJ2-5; CDR3 DNA: TGTGCCACCAGTGATCCCCCTCCTGGGGGGAGGTCAGAGACCCAGTACTTC; CDR3 protein: CATSDPPPGGRSETQYF
D gene: TRBD2; clone size: few; V gene: TRBV2; J gene: TRBJ2-1; CDR3 DNA: TGTGCCAGCAGTCCTACCGGGACTAGCGGACGCGGGAAACAGTTCTTC; CDR3 protein: CASSPTGTSGRGKQFF
D gene: -; clone size: -; V gene: TRBV12-3/TRBV12-4; J gene: TRBJ2-5; CDR3 DNA: TGTGCCAGCAGTGGTCACACGGAGACCCAGTACTTC; CDR3 protein: CASSGHTETQYF
D gene: TRBD1; clone size: -; V gene: TRBV23-1; J gene: TRBJ1-2; CDR3 DNA: TGCGCCAGCAGTCAATCGGCGCAGGGACAGGGGGATGATGGCTACACCTTC; CDR3 protein: CASSQSAQGQGDDGYTF
D gene: -; clone size: -; V gene: TRBV3-1/TRBV3-2; J gene: TRBJ1-6; CDR3 DNA: TGTGCCAGCAGCCAAATGTTAAGAGGGGGGGCGTCACCCCTCCACTTT; CDR3 protein: CASSQMLRGGASPLHF
D gene: TRBD2; clone size: -; V gene: TRBV7-6; J gene: TRBJ2-7; CDR3 DNA: TGTGCCAGCAGCGTATCGACTAGCGGGGGGGATACTCAATACTTC; CDR3 protein: CASSVSTSGGDTQYF
D gene: -; clone size: -; V gene: TRBV30; J gene: TRBJ2-3; CDR3 DNA: TGTGCCTGGAGTGGAGCAAGTAGCACAGATACGCAGTATTTT; CDR3 protein: CAWSGASSTDTQYF
D gene: -; clone size: -; V gene: TRBV11-2; J gene: TRBJ1-1; CDR3 DNA: TGTGCCAGCAGCTGGGGCGCTGGTACAGGAAACACTGAAGCTTTCTTT; CDR3 protein: CASSWGAGTGNTEAFF
D gene: -; clone size: -; V gene: TRBV7-2; J gene: TRBJ1-1; CDR3 DNA: TGTGCCAGCAGCTTCCAGGTTAACACTGAAGCTTTCTTT; CDR3 protein: CASSFQVNTEAFF
D gene: TRBD1; clone size: -; V gene: TRBV19; J gene: TRBJ1-2; CDR3 DNA: TGTGCCAGTAGTACCATCGGACAGGTTGGAGACTATGGCTACACCTTC; CDR3 protein: CASSTIGQVGDYGYTF
D gene: -; clone size: once; V gene: TRBV5-1; J gene: TRBJ2-2; CDR3 DNA: TGCGCCAGCAGCTTGGGAGGGAACACCGGGGAGCTGTTTTTT; CDR3 protein: CASSLGGNTGELFF
D gene: TRBD2; clone size: once; V gene: TRBV24-1; J gene: TRBJ2-3; CDR3 DNA: TGTGCCACCAGTGATTTTCTAGCGGGGCGAAAAGCAGATACGCAGTATTTT; CDR3 protein: CATSDFLAGRKADTQYF
D gene: -; clone size: few; V gene: TRBV5-6; J gene: TRBJ1-3; CDR3 DNA: TGTGCCAGCAGCCTGAGACTAGACGGATTCTCTGGAAACACCATATATTTT; CDR3 protein: CASSLRLDGFSGNTIYF
D gene: TRBD2; clone size: -; V gene: TRBV30; J gene: TRBJ2-1; CDR3 DNA: TGTGCCTGGACCCTTAGAGGACTAGCGGGAGGTCCAAGTGGGCAGTTCTTC; CDR3 protein: CAWTLRGLAGGPSGQFF
D gene: TRBD1; clone size: -; V gene: TRBV18; J gene: TRBJ1-2; CDR3 DNA: TGTGCCAGCTCACCAGAAACAGGGGCGTATGATCATGGCTACACCTTC; CDR3 protein: CASSPETGAYDHGYTF
D gene: -; clone size: -; V gene: TRBV27; J gene: TRBJ2-1; CDR3 DNA: TGTGCCAGCACTCAAACCGGGACTCCACCTTGGGGGCAGTTCTTC; CDR3 protein: CASTQTGTPPWGQFF
D gene: TRBD2; clone size: -; V gene: TRBV14; J gene: TRBJ2-7; CDR3 DNA: TGTGCCAGCAGCCAAGTTAGCGGGAGGATCTCCTACGAGCAGTACTTC; CDR3 protein: CASSQVSGRISYEQYF
D gene: -; clone size: -; V gene: TRBV19; J gene: TRBJ1-2; CDR3 DNA: TGTGCCACCTCAGGAGGGCCCCGGCAAGGCTACACCTTC; CDR3 protein: CATSGGPRQGYTF
D gene: -; clone size: once; V gene: TRBV30; J gene: TRBJ2-3; CDR3 DNA: TGTGCCTGGAGTTGGAGGGGGCACCCCACAGATACGCAGTATTTT; CDR3 protein: CAWSWRGHPTDTQYF
D gene: TRBD2; clone size: -; V gene: TRBV7-2; J gene: TRBJ2-1; CDR3 DNA: TGTGCCAGCAGCTTAGCAGGGATGGGACTAGCGGGAGGGAGTGGGCAGTTCTTC; CDR3 protein: CASSLAGMGLAGGSGQFF